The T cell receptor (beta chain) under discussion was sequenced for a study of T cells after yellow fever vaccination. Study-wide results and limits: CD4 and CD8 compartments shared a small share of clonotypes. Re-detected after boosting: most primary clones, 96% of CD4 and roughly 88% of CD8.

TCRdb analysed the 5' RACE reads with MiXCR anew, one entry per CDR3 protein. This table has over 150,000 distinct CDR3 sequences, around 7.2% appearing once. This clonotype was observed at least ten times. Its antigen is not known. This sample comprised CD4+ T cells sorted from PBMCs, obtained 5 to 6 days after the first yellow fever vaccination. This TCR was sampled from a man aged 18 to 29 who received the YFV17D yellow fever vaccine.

CDR3 sequence reads: CASNQGANTGELFF. The CDR3 DNA sequence: TGTGCCAGCAATCAGGGGGCGAACACCGGGGAGCTGTTTTTT. This chain connects TRBV12-3 or TRBV12-4 to TRBJ2-2; 7 positions agree with TRBD1. The V segment lost 7 bases and the J segment 0 bases; nucleotides outside the gene matches: 2. The CDR3 is 14 amino acids.